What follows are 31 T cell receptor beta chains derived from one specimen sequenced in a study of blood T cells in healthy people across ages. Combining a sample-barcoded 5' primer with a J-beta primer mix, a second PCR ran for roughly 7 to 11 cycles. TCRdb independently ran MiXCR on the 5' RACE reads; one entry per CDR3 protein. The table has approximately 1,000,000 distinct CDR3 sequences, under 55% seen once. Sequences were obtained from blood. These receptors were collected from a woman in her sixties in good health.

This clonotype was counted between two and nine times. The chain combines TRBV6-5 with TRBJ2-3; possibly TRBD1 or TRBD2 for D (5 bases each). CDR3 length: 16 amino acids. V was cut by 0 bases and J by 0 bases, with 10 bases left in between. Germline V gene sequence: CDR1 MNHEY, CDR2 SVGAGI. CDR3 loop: CASSYSAWGSTDTQYF. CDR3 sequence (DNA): TGTGCCAGCAGTTACTCGGCCTGGGGGAGCACAGATACGCAGTATTTT.

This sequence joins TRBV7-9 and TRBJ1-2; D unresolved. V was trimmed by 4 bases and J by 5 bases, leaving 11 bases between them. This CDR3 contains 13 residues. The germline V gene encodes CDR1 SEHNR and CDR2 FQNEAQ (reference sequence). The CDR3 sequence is CASSYTEPYGYTF. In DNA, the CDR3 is TGTGCCAGCAGCTACACCGAGCCTTATGGCTACACCTTC.

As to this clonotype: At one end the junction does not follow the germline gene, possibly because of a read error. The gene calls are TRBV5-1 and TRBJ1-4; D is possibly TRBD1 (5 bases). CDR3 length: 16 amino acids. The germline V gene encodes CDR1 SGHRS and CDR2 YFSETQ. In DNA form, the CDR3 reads TGCGCCAGCAGTTTGGTTGGCGGGGCCGGGGATGAAAAACTGTTTTTT. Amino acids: CASSLVGGAGDEKLFF.

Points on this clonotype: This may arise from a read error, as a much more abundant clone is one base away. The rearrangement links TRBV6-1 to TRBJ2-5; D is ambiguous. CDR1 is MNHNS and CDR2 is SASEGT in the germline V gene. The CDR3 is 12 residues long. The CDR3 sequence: CAGSEDGETQYF. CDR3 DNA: TGTGCCGGCAGTGAAGACGGAGAGACCCAGTACTTC.

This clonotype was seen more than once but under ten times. CDR3 sequence: CASSGQGVGETQYF. CDR3 DNA sequence: TGTGCCAGCAGTGGACAGGGGGTGGGAGAGACCCAGTACTTC. The rearrangement links TRBV12-3 or TRBV12-4 to TRBJ2-5, with TRBD1 matching over 10 bases. CDR3 length: 14 residues. Trimming removed 5 bases from V and 4 bases from J; junction bases left unmatched: 4.

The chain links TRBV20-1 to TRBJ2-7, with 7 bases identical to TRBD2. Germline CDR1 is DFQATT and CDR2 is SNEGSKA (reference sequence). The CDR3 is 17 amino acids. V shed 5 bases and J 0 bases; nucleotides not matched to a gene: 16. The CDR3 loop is CSAHNPQTSRSSYEQYF. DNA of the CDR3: TGCAGTGCTCACAACCCCCAGACTAGCCGGAGCTCCTACGAGCAGTACTTC.

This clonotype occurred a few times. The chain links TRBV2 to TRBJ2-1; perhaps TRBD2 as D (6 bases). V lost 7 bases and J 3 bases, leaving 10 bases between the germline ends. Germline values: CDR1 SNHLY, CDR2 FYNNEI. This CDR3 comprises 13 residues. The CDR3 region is CASNVGGYNEQFF. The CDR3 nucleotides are TGTGCCAGCAATGTGGGGGGCTACAATGAGCAGTTCTTC.

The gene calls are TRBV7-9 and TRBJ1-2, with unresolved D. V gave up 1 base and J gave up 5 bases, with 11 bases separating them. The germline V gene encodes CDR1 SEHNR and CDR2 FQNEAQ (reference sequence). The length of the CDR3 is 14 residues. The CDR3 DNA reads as TGTGCCAGCAGCTTAGAAAAAGTCGGGTATGGCTACACCTTC. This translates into CASSLEKVGYGYTF.

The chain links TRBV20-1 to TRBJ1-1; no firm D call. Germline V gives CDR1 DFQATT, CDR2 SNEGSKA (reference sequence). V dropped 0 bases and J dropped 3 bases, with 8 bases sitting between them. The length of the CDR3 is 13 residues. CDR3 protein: CSARDAQDTEAFF. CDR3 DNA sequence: TGCAGTGCTAGAGATGCGCAGGACACTGAAGCTTTCTTT.

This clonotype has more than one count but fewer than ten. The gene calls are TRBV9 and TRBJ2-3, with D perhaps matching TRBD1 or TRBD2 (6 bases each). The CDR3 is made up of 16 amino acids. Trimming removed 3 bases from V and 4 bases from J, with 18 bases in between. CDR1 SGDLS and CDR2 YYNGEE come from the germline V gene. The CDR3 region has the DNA TGTGCCAGCAGCGCCTCAGTAGGGGGGATCCCAGATACGCAGTATTTT. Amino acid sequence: CASSASVGGIPDTQYF.

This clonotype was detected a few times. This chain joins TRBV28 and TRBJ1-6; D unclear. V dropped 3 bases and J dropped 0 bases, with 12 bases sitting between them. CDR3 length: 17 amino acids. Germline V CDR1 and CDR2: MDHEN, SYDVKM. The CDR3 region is CASSFRQTASYNSPLHF. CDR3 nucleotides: TGTGCCAGCAGTTTCCGCCAGACCGCCTCCTATAATTCACCCCTCCACTTT.

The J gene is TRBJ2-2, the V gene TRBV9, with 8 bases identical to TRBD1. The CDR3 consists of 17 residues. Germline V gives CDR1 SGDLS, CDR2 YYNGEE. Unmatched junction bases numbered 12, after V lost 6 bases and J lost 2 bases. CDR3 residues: CASNHPRQGPNTGELFF. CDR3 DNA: TGTGCCAGCAATCATCCCCGACAGGGGCCAAACACCGGGGAGCTGTTTTTT.

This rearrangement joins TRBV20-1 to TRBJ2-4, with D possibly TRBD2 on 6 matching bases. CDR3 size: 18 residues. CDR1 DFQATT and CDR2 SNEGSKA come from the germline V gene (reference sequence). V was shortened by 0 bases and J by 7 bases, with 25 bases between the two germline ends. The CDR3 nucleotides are TGCAGTGCTAGAGATTCGGCCTTGGGGCGGAGTCGGGGGAACATTCAGTACTTC. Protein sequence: CSARDSALGRSRGNIQYF.

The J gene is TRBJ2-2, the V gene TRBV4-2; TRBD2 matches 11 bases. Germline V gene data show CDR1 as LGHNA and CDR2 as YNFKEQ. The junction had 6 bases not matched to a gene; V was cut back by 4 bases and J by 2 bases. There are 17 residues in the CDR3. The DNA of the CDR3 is TGTGCCAGCAGCCTCTTCACTAGCGGGAGAAACACCGGGGAGCTGTTTTTT. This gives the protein CASSLFTSGRNTGELFF.

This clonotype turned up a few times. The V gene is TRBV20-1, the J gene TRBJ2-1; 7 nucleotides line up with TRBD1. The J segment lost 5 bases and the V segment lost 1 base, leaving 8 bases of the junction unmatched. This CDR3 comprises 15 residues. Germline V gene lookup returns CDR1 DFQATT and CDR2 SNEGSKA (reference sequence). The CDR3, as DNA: TGCAGTGCTAGAGCATTAGGGGGCATCAACAATGAGCAGTTCTTC. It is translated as CSARALGGINNEQFF.

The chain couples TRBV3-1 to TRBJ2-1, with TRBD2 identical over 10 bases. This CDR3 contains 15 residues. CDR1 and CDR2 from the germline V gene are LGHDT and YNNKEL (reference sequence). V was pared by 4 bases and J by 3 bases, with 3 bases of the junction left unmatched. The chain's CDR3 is CASSPRLAGYNEQFF. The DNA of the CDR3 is TGTGCCAGCAGCCCCCGACTAGCGGGCTACAATGAGCAGTTCTTC.

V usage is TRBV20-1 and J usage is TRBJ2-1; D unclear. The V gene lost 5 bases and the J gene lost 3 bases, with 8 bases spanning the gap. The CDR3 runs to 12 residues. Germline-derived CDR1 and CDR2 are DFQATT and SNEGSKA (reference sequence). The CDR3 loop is CSAFSNYNEQFF. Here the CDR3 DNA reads TGCAGTGCTTTTAGTAACTACAATGAGCAGTTCTTC.

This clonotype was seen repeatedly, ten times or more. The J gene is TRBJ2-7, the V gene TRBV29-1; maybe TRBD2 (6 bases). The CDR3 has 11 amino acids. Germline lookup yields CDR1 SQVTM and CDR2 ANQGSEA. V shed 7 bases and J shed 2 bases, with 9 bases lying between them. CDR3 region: CSAGTAYEQYF. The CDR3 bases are TGCAGCGCCGGGACTGCCTACGAGCAGTACTTC.

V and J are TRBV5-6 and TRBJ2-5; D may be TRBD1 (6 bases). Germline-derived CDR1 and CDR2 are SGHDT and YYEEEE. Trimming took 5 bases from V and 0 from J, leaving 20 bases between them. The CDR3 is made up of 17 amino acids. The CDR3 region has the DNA TGTGCCAGCAGGTACTCGTCCCGGGACACCTACCAAGAGACCCAGTACTTC. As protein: CASRYSSRDTYQETQYF.

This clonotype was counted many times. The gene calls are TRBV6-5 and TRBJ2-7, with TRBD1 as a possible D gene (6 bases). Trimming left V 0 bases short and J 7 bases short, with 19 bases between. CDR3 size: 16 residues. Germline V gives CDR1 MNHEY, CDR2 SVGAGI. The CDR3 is CASSYSTTGQGWEQYF. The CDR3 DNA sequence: TGTGCCAGCAGTTACTCGACGACGGGGCAGGGGTGGGAGCAGTACTTC.

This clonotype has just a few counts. The CDR3 coding sequence is TGTGCCAGCAGTTTAGCGGTGGGGAACGAGCAGTACTTC. The encoded protein is CASSLAVGNEQYF. V is TRBV12-3 or TRBV12-4 and J is TRBJ2-7; D not certain. Trimming pared 0 bases from V and 5 bases from J, leaving 8 bases between. CDR3 length: 13 amino acids.

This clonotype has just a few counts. CDR3 nucleotide sequence: TGCAGTACGGCTAGCGGGAGGGCCGGGGGAGATACGCAGTATTTT. This codes for CSTASGRAGGDTQYF. The chain is built from TRBV20-1 and TRBJ2-3; 12 bases align to TRBD2. This CDR3 is built from 15 residues. Germline V lookup: CDR1 DFQATT, CDR2 SNEGSKA (reference sequence). V trimming: 8 bases; J trimming: 5 bases; junction bases outside the gene matches: 11.

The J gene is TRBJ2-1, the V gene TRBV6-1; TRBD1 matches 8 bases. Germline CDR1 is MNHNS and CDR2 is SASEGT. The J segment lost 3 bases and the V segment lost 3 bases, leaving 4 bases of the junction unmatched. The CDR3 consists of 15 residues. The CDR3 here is CASSETTGGYNEQFF. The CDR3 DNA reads TGTGCCAGCAGTGAGACCACAGGGGGCTACAATGAGCAGTTCTTC.

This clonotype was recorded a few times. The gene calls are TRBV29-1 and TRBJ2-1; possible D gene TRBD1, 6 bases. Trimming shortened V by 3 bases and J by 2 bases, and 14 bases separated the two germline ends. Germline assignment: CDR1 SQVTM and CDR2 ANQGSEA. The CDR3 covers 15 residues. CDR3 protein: CSVEDPGEPYNEQFF. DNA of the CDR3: TGCAGCGTTGAGGACCCAGGGGAACCCTACAATGAGCAGTTCTTC.

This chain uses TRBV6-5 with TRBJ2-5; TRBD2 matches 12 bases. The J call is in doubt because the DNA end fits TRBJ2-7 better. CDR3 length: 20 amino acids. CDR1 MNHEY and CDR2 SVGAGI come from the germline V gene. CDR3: CASSFEIGTSGQTRGYEQYF. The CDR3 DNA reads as TGTGCCAGCAGTTTTGAAATAGGGACTAGCGGGCAAACTAGGGGGTACGAGCAGTACTTC.

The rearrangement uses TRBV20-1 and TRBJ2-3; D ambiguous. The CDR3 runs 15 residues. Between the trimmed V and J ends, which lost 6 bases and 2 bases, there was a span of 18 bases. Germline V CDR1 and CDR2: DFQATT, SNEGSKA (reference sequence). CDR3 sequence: CSATHPQKYTDTQYF. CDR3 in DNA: TGCAGTGCAACACACCCTCAGAAGTACACAGATACGCAGTATTTT.

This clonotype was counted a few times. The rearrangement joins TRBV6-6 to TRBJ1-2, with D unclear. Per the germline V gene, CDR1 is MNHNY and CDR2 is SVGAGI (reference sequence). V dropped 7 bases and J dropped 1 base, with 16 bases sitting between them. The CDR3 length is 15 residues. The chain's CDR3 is CASTLRADGNYGYTF. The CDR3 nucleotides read TGTGCCAGCACCCTGAGGGCAGACGGTAACTATGGCTACACCTTC.

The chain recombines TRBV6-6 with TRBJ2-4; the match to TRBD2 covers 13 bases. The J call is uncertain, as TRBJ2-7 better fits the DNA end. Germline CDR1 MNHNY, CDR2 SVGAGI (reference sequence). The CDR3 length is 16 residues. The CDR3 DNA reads TGTGCCAGCAGTTACACACTAGCGGGAGGGCGGGGCGAGCAGTACTTC. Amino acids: CASSYTLAGGRGEQYF.

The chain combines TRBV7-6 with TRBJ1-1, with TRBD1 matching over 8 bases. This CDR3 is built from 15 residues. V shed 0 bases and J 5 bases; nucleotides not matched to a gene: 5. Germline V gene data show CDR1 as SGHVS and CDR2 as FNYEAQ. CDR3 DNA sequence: TGTGCCAGCAGCTTAGCGCAGGGGGCAGGTACTGAAGCTTTCTTT. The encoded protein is CASSLAQGAGTEAFF.

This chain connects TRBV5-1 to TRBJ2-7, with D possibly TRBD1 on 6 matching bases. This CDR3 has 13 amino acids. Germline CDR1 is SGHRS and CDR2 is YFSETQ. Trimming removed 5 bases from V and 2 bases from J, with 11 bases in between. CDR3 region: CASSQDSPYEQYF. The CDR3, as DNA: TGCGCCAGCAGTCAGGACAGCCCCTACGAGCAGTACTTC.

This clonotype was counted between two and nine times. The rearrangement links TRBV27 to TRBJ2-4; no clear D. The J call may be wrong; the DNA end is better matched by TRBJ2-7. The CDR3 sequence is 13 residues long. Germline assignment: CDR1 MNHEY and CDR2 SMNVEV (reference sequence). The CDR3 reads CASSQQGNYEQYF. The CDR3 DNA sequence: TGTGCCAGCAGTCAACAAGGGAACTACGAGCAGTACTTC.